This passage covers 10 T cell receptor beta chains from one sample sequenced in a study of blood T cell repertoires in COVID-19 (dated by TCRdb to the early 2020s). Receptor amplification or capture employed the immunoSEQ multiplex PCR assay. TCRdb took this table from immuneACCESS and kept in-frame rearrangements with V and J called. Such tables lack part of the clones; where checked against another copy, unresolved V genes explain under half of the gap, and the rest is unexplained. Across this sample there are fewer than 200,000 clones, with over 75% seen only once. The ten top clones hold around 2.7% of the sample. Source material: peripheral blood. These receptors were taken from a man aged 40-50 years with active or convalescent COVID-19.

The rearrangement uses TRBV6-6 and TRBJ2-1; 14 bases line up with TRBD2. This CDR3 contains 16 residues. The germline V gene encodes CDR1 MNHNY and CDR2 SVGAGI (reference sequence). J gave up 7 bases and V 2 bases, and 4 bases lay outside the gene matches. CDR3 in amino acids: CASSYRLAGGPNEQFF. The CDR3 nucleotides read TGTGCCAGCAGTTACAGACTAGCGGGGGGGCCAAATGAGCAGTTCTTC.

The chain is built from TRBV5-8 and TRBJ1-1, with 8 bases matching TRBD1. V shed 4 bases and J 1 base; nucleotides not matched to a gene: 3. CDR1 and CDR2 from the germline V gene are SGHTS and YDEGEE. CDR3 length: 14 amino acids. The CDR3 DNA is TGTGCCAGCAGCGTCAGGGGGCCGAACACTGAAGCTTTCTTT. As protein: CASSVRGPNTEAFF.

The V call is TRBV5-1, the J call TRBJ1-1, with D perhaps matching TRBD1 (6 bases). The CDR3 is 11 residues long. Germline CDR1 reads SGHRS; CDR2 reads YFSETQ. The V end lost 4 bases, the J end lost 8 bases, and 9 bases lay between the germline ends. The CDR3 is CASSQTGEAFF. The CDR3, as DNA: TGCGCCAGCAGCCAAACAGGGGAAGCTTTCTTT. Full variable domain (remainder filled in from reference TRBV5-1 and TRBJ1-1): KAGVTQTPRYLIKTRGQQVTLSCSPISGHRSVSWYQQTPGQGLQFLFEYFSETQRNKGNFPGRFSGRQFSNSRSEMNVSTLELGDSALYLCASSQTGEAFFGQGTRLTVV.

The V call is TRBV7-9, the J call TRBJ1-2; possibly TRBD1 for D (6 bases). The CDR3 contains 16 residues. Germline lookup yields CDR1 SEHNR and CDR2 FQNEAQ (reference sequence). V lost 3 bases and J 2 bases, leaving 16 bases between the germline ends. The CDR3 here is CASSFRSGRGNYGYTF. DNA of the CDR3: TGTGCCAGCAGCTTCCGTTCAGGGAGGGGGAACTATGGCTACACCTTC.

Here the CDR3 DNA reads TGTGCCAGCTCACCAAAGGACAGGTTAGGCCCGATGTCCTACGAGCAGTACTTC. Amino acid sequence: CASSPKDRLGPMSYEQYF. The V gene is TRBV18, the J gene TRBJ2-7; the match to TRBD1 covers 7 bases. The V and J ends lost 2 bases and 1 base, in that order; junction bases with no gene match: 14. CDR3 length equals 18 residues. The germline V gene encodes CDR1 KGHSH and CDR2 LQKENI.

The chain carries TRBV9 and TRBJ1-6; 11 positions match TRBD1. V was pared by 2 bases and J by 4 bases, with 8 bases of the junction left unmatched. The CDR3 is made up of 18 amino acids. Germline CDR1 SGDLS, CDR2 YYNGEE. The CDR3 is CASSVGQGVGGYNSPLHF. For the CDR3, the DNA is TGTGCCAGCAGCGTGGGACAGGGGGTCGGGGGATATAATTCACCCCTCCACTTT.

The chain is built from TRBV4-2 and TRBJ2-2, with TRBD2 identical over 7 bases. Germline lookup yields CDR1 LGHNA and CDR2 YNFKEQ. The V segment lost 0 bases and the J segment 4 bases; nucleotides outside the gene matches: 8. The CDR3 contains 17 residues. The chain's CDR3 is CASSQDVERGVTGELFF. Here the CDR3 DNA reads TGTGCCAGCAGCCAAGACGTGGAGCGGGGTGTCACCGGGGAGCTGTTTTTT.

This sequence joins TRBV18 and TRBJ1-5; D possibly corresponds to TRBD1 (5 bases). The CDR3 runs to 13 residues. With 4 bases removed from V and 7 bases from J, the gap between germline ends came to 11 bases. The germline CDR1 and CDR2 sequences are KGHSH and LQKENI. CDR3 sequence reads: CASSQNQGQPQHF. CDR3 sequence (DNA): TGTGCCAGCTCACAAAACCAGGGCCAGCCCCAGCATTTT.

V is TRBV3-1 (or the pseudogene TRBV3-2) and J is TRBJ2-1, with 9 bases identical to TRBD2. The trim removed 0 bases at V and 2 bases at J, leaving 5 bases unmatched. CDR1 and CDR2 (germline): LGHDT, YNNKEL (reference sequence). The CDR3 contains 17 residues. DNA for the CDR3: TGTGCCAGCAGCCAAGAGGCTGGCGGGGGGGCCTACAATGAGCAGTTCTTC. It encodes CASSQEAGGGAYNEQFF.

J is TRBJ2-4 and V is TRBV28; maybe TRBD2 (6 bases). CDR1 is MDHEN and CDR2 is SYDVKM in the germline V gene. The CDR3 loop spans 17 amino acids. The V gene lost 7 bases and the J gene lost 1 base, with 20 bases spanning the gap. Written as DNA, the CDR3 is TGTGCCAGCATGTGGGCCGGAGGGATTCGGGCCAAAAACATTCAGTACTTC. Its translation is CASMWAGGIRAKNIQYF.